This passage covers 7 T cell receptor beta chains from one sample sequenced in a study of OX40 agonist ivuxolimab in advanced cancers. Only in-frame clones appear in the TCRdb table, and some are missing; sequencing was by immunoSEQ multiplex PCR. The sample lists over 45,000 clones; just over 85% were seen once. The sequences come from CD4+ or CD8+ T cells sorted from blood, collected in a trial of the OX40 agonist ivuxolimab. All receptors come from an adult with an advanced solid tumor such as melanoma, head and neck, liver or kidney cancer.

The rearrangement links TRBV30 to TRBJ2-7; D unresolved. The CDR3 covers 12 residues. The germline V and J ends were trimmed by 0 bases and 12 bases, with 15 bases remaining between them. Germline-derived CDR1 and CDR2 are GTSNPN and SVGIG (reference sequence). CDR3 amino acids: CAWSVREEKGYF. For the CDR3, the DNA is TGTGCCTGGAGTGTACGAGAGGAGAAGGGGTACTTC.

This chain connects TRBV5-6 to TRBJ2-3, with a tentative D call TRBD1 (6 bases). The V end was cut by 0 bases, the J end by 1 base, with 12 bases between. This CDR3 comprises 16 residues. Germline V gives CDR1 SGHDT, CDR2 YYEEEE. CDR3 residues: CASSLDSGHRTDTQYF. Written as DNA, the CDR3 is TGTGCCAGCAGCTTGGATTCGGGACACCGCACAGATACGCAGTATTTT. Variable domain in full (rest from reference TRBV5-6 and TRBJ2-3): DAGVTQSPTHLIKTRGQQVTLRCSPKSGHDTVSWYQQALGQGPQFIFQYYEEEERQRGNFPDRFSGHQFPNYSSELNVNALLLGDSALYLCASSLDSGHRTDTQYFGPGTRLTVL.

Only one count was recorded for this clone. The genes are TRBV11-3 and TRBJ1-1; TRBD1 is a possible D gene (5 bases). The CDR3 is made up of 14 amino acids. V lost 5 bases, J lost 1 base, and 11 bases lay in between. Germline V gene lookup returns CDR1 SGHNT and CDR2 YENEEA. DNA for the CDR3: TGTGCCAGCAGCCCTCAGGGCAGGAACACTGAAGCTTTCTTT. Translating it yields CASSPQGRNTEAFF.

This sequence joins TRBV7-2 and TRBJ1-1; D not certain. In germline, CDR1 is SGHTA, CDR2 FQGNSA. V shed 1 base and J shed 5 bases, with 8 bases lying between them. The CDR3 is 13 residues long. The CDR3 DNA follows: TGTGCCAGCAGCTTAGTCGAGGGAACTGAAGCTTTCTTT. Translated: CASSLVEGTEAFF.

This clone was observed a few times. Its ends do not fully match the called genes, so a read error is possible. This chain joins TRBV30 and TRBJ1-1; D gene ambiguous. CDR3 length: 8 amino acids. Germline CDR1 and CDR2: GTSNPN and SVGIG (reference sequence). CDR3 nucleotide sequence: TGTGCCTGGAGTGGAACGCTATTT. Its translation is CAWSGTLF.

The chain recombines TRBV28 with TRBJ1-5, with a tentative D call TRBD1 (5 bases). V lost 2 bases and J lost 4, with 12 bases in between. The CDR3 is made up of 15 amino acids. CDR1 is MDHEN and CDR2 is SYDVKM in the germline V gene. CDR3 residues: CASSLVDSLNQPQHF. CDR3 coding DNA: TGTGCCAGCAGTTTAGTAGACAGCCTGAATCAGCCCCAGCATTTT. Looking up the rest from reference TRBV28 and TRBJ1-5 gives the full variable domain: DVKVTQSSRYLVKRTGEKVFLECVQDMDHENMFWYRQDPGLGLRLIYFSYDVKMKEKGDIPEGYSVSREKKERFSLILESASTNQTSMYLCASSLVDSLNQPQHFGDGTRLSIL.

The chain uses TRBV28 and TRBJ2-5; D gene unclear. Germline values: CDR1 MDHEN, CDR2 SYDVKM. V gave up 1 base and J gave up 4 bases, with 10 bases separating them. There are 14 residues in the CDR3. CDR3 in DNA: TGTGCCAGCAGTTTATTGGTGTCTCTAGAGACCCAGTACTTC. Encoded protein: CASSLLVSLETQYF.